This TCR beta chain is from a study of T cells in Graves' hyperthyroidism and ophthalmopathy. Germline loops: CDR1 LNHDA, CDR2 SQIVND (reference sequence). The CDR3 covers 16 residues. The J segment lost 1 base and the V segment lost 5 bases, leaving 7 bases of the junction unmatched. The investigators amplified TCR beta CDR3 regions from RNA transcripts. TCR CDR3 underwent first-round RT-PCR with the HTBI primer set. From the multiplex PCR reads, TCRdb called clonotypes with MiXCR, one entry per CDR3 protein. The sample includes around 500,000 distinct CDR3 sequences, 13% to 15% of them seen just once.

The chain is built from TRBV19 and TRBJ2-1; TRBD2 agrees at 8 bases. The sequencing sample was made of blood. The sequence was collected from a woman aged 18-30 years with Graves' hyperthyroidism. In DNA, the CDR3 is TGTGCCAGTAGTCTAGCGGGTAAGTTTTCCTACAATGAGCAGTTCTTC. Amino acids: CASSLAGKFSYNEQFF.